This TCR beta chain derives from a study of T cells in Graves' hyperthyroidism and ophthalmopathy (dated by TCRdb to about 2019). Notes on the research overall: Peripheral blood was collected at initial diagnosis, before any treatment. The paper reports TCR Vbeta CDR3 sequencing of more than 120 peripheral blood samples: around 45 ophthalmopathy, fewer than 80 hyperthyroidism and some 17 progressor patients. In about six Graves' hyperthyroidism patients, the study also compared T-cell repertoires from thyroid tissue with T-cell repertoires from blood. For training and testing, the 100 or so patients in the discovery cohort were randomly divided in a 7:3 ratio. To identify TCR V-J signatures that set the groups apart, the researchers used a discovery cohort of about a hundred patients, made up of under 50 with Graves' ophthalmopathy and approximately 57 with stable Graves' hyperthyroidism. An independent validation cohort of fewer than 20 hyperthyroidism patients and over 15 patients who later progressed to ophthalmopathy tested prospective prediction of ophthalmopathy. After blood sampling, hyperthyroidism patients were treated with methimazole at a starting dose of 30 mg daily, and ophthalmopathy patients were treated with high-dose intravenous methylprednisolone. Broader findings and caveats from the paper: In validation, progression to ophthalmopathy was predicted by the model with 55% to 71% sensitivity and 72% to 80% specificity, a median of around 6.5 months before onset. A model built on a 13 V-J signature distinguished ophthalmopathy from stable hyperthyroidism, reaching approximately 89% sensitivity and under 84% specificity in cross-validation and 80%/75% in testing. Sample size was not statistically predetermined, and blinding of investigators to group allocation was not performed. Most expanded thyroid clonotypes (frequency above 0.001) were also detected in blood, suggesting blood repertoires may reflect thyroid immune responses.

The TCR beta CDR3 regions were amplified from RNA transcripts. The first round of RT-PCR for the TCR CDR3 was performed with the HTBI primer set and the Qiagen OneStep RT-PCR kit. The libraries were constructed in a second round of multiplex PCR and then size-selected and purified. Paired-end sequencing of the libraries was performed with 100 bp reads on an Illumina HiSeq2000. In the authors' own workflow: Raw data were processed with SOAPnuke, discarding reads with adapters, uncalled bases, mean Phred below 15, or no exact constant-primer or identifier match. High-quality paired reads were merged using COPE v1.2.5, and each unique nucleotide sequence was defined as a clonotype. Clonotypes were aligned to IMGT TRBV, TRBD and TRBJ reference segments using MiTCR v1.1. The analysis was restricted to V-J combinations with a frequency above 0.0001, which together covered around 99% of the repertoires. A TCS score was defined as the ratio of F50 (clonal expansion) to E x V (chaos), with BLOSUM62-based TCRdist applied between CDR3 peptides within each V-J. Welch's t-statistics and random forest reduced around 550 V-J features to 10 to 15, which were used in a naive Bayes classifier (R e1071). The raw public reads went through TCRdb reprocessing: fastp at Q25, MiXCR clone calling, in-frame beta chains kept. CDR3 protein sequences are deduplicated, and each keeps its most common genes and DNA. In this record, the V and J calls reflect TCRdb's handling and not the investigators' own analysis. This sample is represented by about 290,000 distinct CDR3 sequences; about 18% of them were singletons. The biggest ten clones account for over 50% of the sample.

Ophthalmopathy patients had moderately to severely active disease, Clinical Activity Score of at least 3, NOSPECS grade of at least 4, and duration under 3 months. The study excluded patients with uncontrolled infections, other autoimmune diseases, pregnancy or lactation. Diagnoses were established on the basis of clinical symptoms, serum thyroxine and TRAb, thyroid ultrasound, and orbital computed tomography. PBMCs were separated from approximately 10 ml of fresh peripheral blood using Ficoll-Paque density gradient centrifugation. Total RNA was extracted using Trizol reagent, and RNA quality was assessed on an Agilent 2100 Bioanalyzer. This clonotype was found many times. Its specific antigen is unknown. Base qualities are not recorded, but no much larger clone differs from it by a single base. The material sequenced was blood. The receptor comes from a woman aged 60-70 years with Graves' ophthalmopathy.

The DNA sequence is given as TGTGCCAGCAGCTCGGGAGGGTACACAGATACGCAGTATTTT. Its product reads: CASSSGGYTDTQYF. This sequence uses TRBV11-1 and TRBJ2-3, with 8 middle bases fitting TRBD2. After removal of 4 bases from V and 2 bases from J, the junction retains 2 bases not matched to a gene. The CDR3 measures 14 amino acids from cysteine to phenylalanine. The kept DNA is CDR3 alone, 42 bases in frame from the first base. Via the germline V gene (reference sequence), CDR1 is SGHAT and CDR2 FQDESV.